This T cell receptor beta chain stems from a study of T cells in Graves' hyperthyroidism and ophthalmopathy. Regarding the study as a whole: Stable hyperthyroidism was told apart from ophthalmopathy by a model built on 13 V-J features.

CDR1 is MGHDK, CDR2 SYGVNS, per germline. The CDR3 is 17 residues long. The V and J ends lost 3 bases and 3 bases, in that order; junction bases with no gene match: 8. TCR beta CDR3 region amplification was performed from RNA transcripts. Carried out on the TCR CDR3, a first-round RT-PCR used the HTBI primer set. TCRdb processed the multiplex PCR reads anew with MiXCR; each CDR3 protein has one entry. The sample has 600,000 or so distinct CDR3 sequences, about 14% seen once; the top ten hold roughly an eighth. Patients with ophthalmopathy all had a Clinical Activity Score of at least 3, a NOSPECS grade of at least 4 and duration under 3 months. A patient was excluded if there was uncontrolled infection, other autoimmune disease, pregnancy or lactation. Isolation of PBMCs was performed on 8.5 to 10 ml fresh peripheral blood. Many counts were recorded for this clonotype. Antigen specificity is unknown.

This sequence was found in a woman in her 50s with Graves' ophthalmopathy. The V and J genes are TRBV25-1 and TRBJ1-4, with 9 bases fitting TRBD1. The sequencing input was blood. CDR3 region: CASSDYRGRQPNEKLFF. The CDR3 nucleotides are TGTGCCAGCAGTGATTACAGGGGGCGTCAGCCTAATGAAAAACTGTTTTTT.